What follows are 29 T cell receptor beta chains derived from one specimen sequenced in a study of blood T cell repertoires in COVID-19 (dated by TCRdb to 2019 to 2021). The receptor library was made with the immunoSEQ multiplex PCR assay. TCRdb carries this immuneACCESS record with in-frame sequences only. Its versions omit some clonotypes, under half of them owing to an unresolved V gene in the studies checked, with the rest unexplained. The table for this sample lists some 120,000 clones; about 86% of them were counted only once. The ten largest clones capture approximately 2% of the sample. The specimen sequenced was peripheral blood. Receptors originate from a woman aged 50 to 65 with acute or convalescent COVID-19.

V gene TRBV12-3 or TRBV12-4 combines with J gene TRBJ1-1; TRBD1 agrees at 8 bases. The CDR3 spans 13 residues. Trimming removed 3 bases from V and 4 bases from J; junction bases left unmatched: 1. The CDR3, as DNA: TGTGCCAGCAGTTTGACAGGGGCCACTGAAGCTTTCTTT. This codes for CASSLTGATEAFF.

The chain recombines TRBV2 with TRBJ2-2; no clear D gene. CDR1 is SNHLY, CDR2 FYNNEI, per germline. Trimming shortened V by 5 bases and J by 0 bases, and 7 bases separated the two germline ends. The CDR3 totals 14 residues. In DNA form, the CDR3 reads TGTGCCAGCAGTCAGACACCGAACACCGGGGAGCTGTTTTTT. Amino acids: CASSQTPNTGELFF.

The rearrangement links TRBV7-9 to TRBJ2-1; 8 bases agree with TRBD2. Trimming at V came to 4 bases and at J to 8 bases, leaving 19 bases not matched to a gene. Germline loops: CDR1 SEHNR, CDR2 FQNEAQ (reference sequence). The length of the CDR3 is 18 residues. CDR3: CASSSYLGGREVIDEQFF. DNA of the CDR3: TGTGCCAGCAGCTCATATCTCGGTGGGCGGGAGGTAATAGATGAGCAGTTCTTC. Supplemented by reference TRBV7-9 and TRBJ2-1, the full variable domain reads DTGVSQNPRHKITKRGQNVTFRCDPISEHNRLYWYRQTLGQGPEFLTYFQNEAQLEKSRLLSDRFSAERPKGSFSTLEIQRTEQGDSAMYLCASSSYLGGREVIDEQFFGPGTRLTVL.

This chain uses TRBV10-3 with TRBJ1-4; 8 bases line up with TRBD1. Losses at the gene ends were 4 bases for V and 5 bases for J; bases not matched to a gene: 3. Germline values: CDR1 ENHRY, CDR2 SYGVKD. The CDR3 is 14 amino acids. DNA of the CDR3: TGTGCCATCAGTGCAGGGGGCGAGAATGAAAAACTGTTTTTT. This translates into CAISAGGENEKLFF.

The genes are TRBV25-1 and TRBJ2-1; D remains ambiguous. V was cut by 5 bases and J by 1 base, with 9 bases left in between. This CDR3 contains 14 residues. Germline assignment: CDR1 MGHDK and CDR2 SYGVNS. CDR3 amino acids: CASSLSLSYNEQFF. In nucleotides, the CDR3 is TGTGCCAGCAGTCTTAGTCTATCCTACAATGAGCAGTTCTTC.

A few counts support this clone. The genes are TRBV5-1 and TRBJ1-6; D not certain. CDR3 size: 14 residues. Trimming removed 0 bases at V and 4 bases at J, with 5 bases between. Germline CDR1 and CDR2: SGHRS and YFSETQ. The chain's CDR3 is CASSLGQYNSPLHF. The DNA for the CDR3 is TGCGCCAGCAGCTTGGGACAATATAATTCACCCCTCCACTTT.

This sequence joins TRBV29-1 and TRBJ1-1, with D unclear. Trimming took 4 bases from V and 4 from J, leaving 13 bases between them. The CDR3 has 13 amino acids. Germline V CDR1 and CDR2: SQVTM, ANQGSEA. CDR3 residues: CSVVGQVGTEAFF. The CDR3 nucleotides read TGCAGCGTTGTTGGGCAGGTGGGCACTGAAGCTTTCTTT.

This chain joins TRBV10-2 and TRBJ2-1; TRBD2 agrees at 9 bases. This CDR3 region has 18 residues. Germline values: CDR1 WSHSY, CDR2 SAAADI. The V segment lost 3 bases and the J segment 0 bases; nucleotides outside the gene matches: 9. CDR3 sequence (DNA): TGCGCCAGCAGTGACGGGGGGACTAGCTTCAGCTCCTACAATGAGCAGTTCTTC. Translation: CASSDGGTSFSSYNEQFF.

This clone was seen a single time. V usage is TRBV9 and J usage is TRBJ1-1, with 8 bases that match TRBD1. The CDR3 covers 16 residues. Germline trimming cut 0 bases from V and 1 base from J; bases unmatched to any gene: 5. CDR1 is SGDLS, CDR2 YYNGEE, per germline. CDR3 in amino acids: CASSVATGTGNTEAFF. The CDR3 DNA follows: TGTGCCAGCAGCGTAGCTACCGGGACAGGGAACACTGAAGCTTTCTTT. Variable domain in full (rest from reference TRBV9 and TRBJ1-1): DSGVTQTPKHLITATGQRVTLRCSPRSGDLSVYWYQQSLDQGLQFLIQYYNGEERAKGNILERFSAQQFPDLHSELNLSSLELGDSALYFCASSVATGTGNTEAFFGQGTRLTVV.

CDR3 in DNA: TGCGCCAGCAGCTTGGGACAGGGCAAGGGGTACCAAGAGACCCAGTACTTC. This encodes CASSLGQGKGYQETQYF. V is TRBV5-1 and J is TRBJ2-5; 7 bases are shared with TRBD1. This CDR3 is 17 amino acids long. Germline CDR1 is SGHRS and CDR2 is YFSETQ. J lost 0 bases, V lost 0 bases, and 8 bases had no gene match.

This sequence joins TRBV25-1 and TRBJ1-4; D perhaps matches TRBD1 (6 bases). Germline assignment: CDR1 MGHDK and CDR2 SYGVNS. Trimming pared 2 bases from V and 8 bases from J, leaving 15 bases between. The CDR3 sequence is 15 residues long. This chain's CDR3 is CASSEPTGLGEKLFF. DNA for the CDR3: TGTGCCAGCAGTGAACCTACAGGGCTCGGCGAAAAACTGTTTTTT.

The chain employs TRBV5-6 and TRBJ2-2; 10 bases map to TRBD1. Germline V gene lookup returns CDR1 SGHDT and CDR2 YYEEEE. The V segment lost 5 bases and the J segment 5 bases; nucleotides outside the gene matches: 12. This CDR3 spans 17 amino acids. CDR3 sequence: CASRTRDRGGWTGELFF. The CDR3 DNA reads TGTGCCAGCAGGACCCGGGACAGGGGAGGTTGGACCGGGGAGCTGTTTTTT.

V gene TRBV12-3 or TRBV12-4 combines with J gene TRBJ2-7, with a weak D call TRBD1 (5 bases). With 2 bases removed from V and 1 base from J, the gap between germline ends came to 6 bases. This CDR3 spans 13 amino acids. CDR3 nucleotides: TGTGCCAGCAGTTTATCAGGGTCCTACGAGCAGTACTTC. It translates to CASSLSGSYEQYF.

This clone was observed a single time. The V call is TRBV4-2, the J call TRBJ1-2; D ambiguous. Trimming removed 1 base at V and 3 bases at J, with 6 bases between. Germline CDR1 LGHNA, CDR2 YNFKEQ. The CDR3 covers 13 residues. CDR3 DNA: TGTGCCAGCAGCCAAGGCCTAGACTATGGCTACACCTTC. It yields the protein CASSQGLDYGYTF.

The V gene is TRBV13, the J gene TRBJ2-5; 9 bases are a match to TRBD1. V lost 3 bases, J lost 4 bases, and 3 bases stayed unmatched. The CDR3 runs to 14 residues. Germline loops: CDR1 PRHDT, CDR2 FYEKMQ (reference sequence). The CDR3 sequence is CASSFDRGRETQYF. The CDR3, as DNA: TGTGCCAGCAGCTTCGACAGGGGGAGAGAGACCCAGTACTTC. Complete variable domain (other parts from reference TRBV13 and TRBJ2-5): AAGVIQSPRHLIKEKRETATLKCYPIPRHDTVYWYQQGPGQDPQFLISFYEKMQSDKGSIPDRFSAQQFSDYHSELNMSSLELGDSALYFCASSFDRGRETQYFGPGTRLLVL.

The V gene is TRBV5-8, the J gene TRBJ1-2; no clear D gene. CDR1 SGHTS and CDR2 YDEGEE come from the germline V gene. Trimming pared 2 bases from V and 5 bases from J, leaving 10 bases between. CDR3 length equals 13 residues. For the CDR3, the DNA is TGTGCCAGCAGCTTTGGCAGGCTTTATGGCTACACCTTC. It codes for CASSFGRLYGYTF.

In DNA form, the CDR3 reads TGTGCCAGCTCTCAGGGGGGCTATGGCTACACCTTC. Protein: CASSQGGYGYTF. This chain links TRBV18 with TRBJ1-2; the match to TRBD1 covers 7 bases. The CDR3 has 12 amino acids. V lost 6 bases and J lost 4; bases outside the gene matches: 2. Germline-derived CDR1 and CDR2 are KGHSH and LQKENI.

V and J are TRBV6-6 and TRBJ1-6, with D perhaps matching TRBD1 (6 bases). The germline V gene encodes CDR1 MNHNY and CDR2 SVGAGI (reference sequence). The V end lost 4 bases, the J end lost 0 bases, and 10 bases lay between the germline ends. The CDR3 loop spans 16 amino acids. The CDR3 DNA follows: TGTGCCAGCAGTTTCGGACAGAGCTCCTATAATTCACCCCTCCACTTT. Translating it yields CASSFGQSSYNSPLHF.

This chain links TRBV7-9 with TRBJ2-1, with D uncertain. Trimming removed 5 bases from V and 4 bases from J, with 12 bases in between. The CDR3 has 14 amino acids. Germline V CDR1 and CDR2: SEHNR, FQNEAQ (reference sequence). The CDR3 loop reads CASSLGSPYNEQFF. In DNA form, the CDR3 reads TGTGCCAGCAGCCTCGGTAGCCCTTACAATGAGCAGTTCTTC.

CDR3 sequence (DNA): TGCGCCAGCAGCCAAGAGGCACAGGCCCGAGGGAACACTGAAGCTTTCTTT. It yields the protein CASSQEAQARGNTEAFF. The chain recombines TRBV4-3 with TRBJ1-1; TRBD1 is a possible D gene (5 bases). Germline-derived CDR1 and CDR2 are LGHNA and YSLEER. The CDR3 length is 17 residues. The germline V and J ends were trimmed by 0 bases and 1 base, with 15 bases remaining between them.

The V gene is TRBV24-1, the J gene TRBJ2-1, with 7 bases matching TRBD1. The CDR3 loop spans 15 amino acids. V shed 5 bases and J 5 bases; nucleotides not matched to a gene: 8. The germline V gene has CDR1 KGHDR and CDR2 SFDVKD. The CDR3 region is CATSAPGQTNNEQFF. For the CDR3, the DNA is TGTGCCACCAGTGCCCCGGGACAGACAAACAATGAGCAGTTCTTC.

The chain has TRBV27 and TRBJ1-2; the match to TRBD1 covers 7 bases. The junction had 9 bases not matched to a gene; V was cut back by 5 bases and J by 0 bases. Germline V CDR1 and CDR2: MNHEY, SMNVEV (reference sequence). The CDR3 has 16 residues. This CDR3 reads CASSTWGQLTNYGYTF. The CDR3 nucleotides are TGTGCCAGCAGTACATGGGGACAGCTCACTAACTATGGCTACACCTTC.

The chain couples TRBV18 to TRBJ2-4, with D maybe TRBD2 (5 bases). In germline, CDR1 is KGHSH, CDR2 LQKENI. V was clipped by 8 bases and J by 1 base, with 12 bases between them. The CDR3 has 14 amino acids. CDR3 bases: TGTGCCAGCGCTCGGGGTTACGCCAAAAACATTCAGTACTTC. The encoded protein is CASARGYAKNIQYF.

The genes are TRBV9 and TRBJ2-4, with a tentative D call TRBD2 (6 bases). The CDR3 has 14 amino acids. In germline, CDR1 is SGDLS, CDR2 YYNGEE. The V end lost 0 bases, the J end lost 11 bases, and 15 bases lay between the germline ends. DNA of the CDR3: TGTGCCAGCAGCGTAGGACTAGAAGGGCGGGTTCAGTACTTC. Protein sequence: CASSVGLEGRVQYF.

This sequence joins TRBV5-6 and TRBJ1-2, with D possibly matching TRBD1 (5 bases). V lost 5 bases and J lost 3, with 26 bases in between. CDR1 and CDR2 from the germline V gene are SGHDT and YYEEEE. CDR3 length: 18 amino acids. CDR3 sequence (DNA): TGTGCCAGCAGTTTTGTGGCCCTTAAGGGGCCGGATTACTATGGCTACACCTTC. Amino acids: CASSFVALKGPDYYGYTF.

This chain connects TRBV5-1 to TRBJ2-2, with D tentatively TRBD1 (5 bases). Germline V gives CDR1 SGHRS, CDR2 YFSETQ. The CDR3 runs 15 residues. The V end lost 0 bases, the J end lost 5 bases, and 11 bases lay between the germline ends. The CDR3 DNA sequence: TGCGCCAGCAGCTTGGGACAGTTAAGAACCGGGGAGCTGTTTTTT. Its translation: CASSLGQLRTGELFF.

This chain joins TRBV7-9 and TRBJ2-3; tentative D call: TRBD2 (6 bases). V shed 8 bases and J shed 3 bases, with 12 bases lying between them. The CDR3 has 13 amino acids. Germline-derived CDR1 and CDR2 are SEHNR and FQNEAQ (reference sequence). The CDR3 nucleotides read TGTGCCAGCGCACCTAGCGAAACAGATACGCAGTATTTT. Translation gives CASAPSETDTQYF. The full variable domain, rest sourced from reference TRBV7-9 and TRBJ2-3, is DTGVSQNPRHKITKRGQNVTFRCDPISEHNRLYWYRQTLGQGPEFLTYFQNEAQLEKSRLLSDRFSAERPKGSFSTLEIQRTEQGDSAMYLCASAPSETDTQYFGPGTRLTVL.

The rearrangement uses TRBV10-3 and TRBJ1-1; D is undetermined. This CDR3 region has 15 residues. Germline V CDR1 and CDR2: ENHRY, SYGVKD. The germline V and J ends were trimmed by 2 bases and 3 bases, with 13 bases remaining between them. CDR3 sequence (DNA): TGTGCCATCAGTGAGGGCAGGAGGTGGTACACTGAAGCTTTCTTT. This encodes CAISEGRRWYTEAFF.

CDR3 region: CASSSTRGNTIYF. In DNA, the CDR3 is TGTGCCAGCAGCTCCACGAGAGGAAACACCATATATTTT. The rearrangement joins TRBV7-3 to TRBJ1-3; D is ambiguous. Germline values: CDR1 SGHTA, CDR2 FQGTGA. The CDR3 runs 13 residues. Trimming pared 4 bases from V and 4 bases from J, leaving 8 bases between.